The rows below give T cell receptor beta chains drawn from one sample of a study of blood T cell repertoires in COVID-19. Here immunoSEQ multiplex PCR was the method, and the copy in TCRdb shows in-frame clones only, minus some. The profile covers tens of thousands of clones, with 86% appearing a single time and around 5% taken by the ten largest. Sequenced input: peripheral blood. These receptors all stem from a man aged 50-60 years with active or convalescent COVID-19. Each CDR3 is given with its conserved first and last residue. The D gene is left open where the match is weak. Expanded clones get a size class; other rows say once, few or many, or leave the size out.

j_gene: TRBJ2-7; abundance: -; v_gene: TRBV24-1; d_gene: -; CDR3nt: TGTGCCACCAGTGGGCCGGGGCAGGGAGGCTACGAGCAGTACTTC; CDR3aa: CATSGPGQGGYEQYF
j_gene: TRBJ2-3; abundance: -; v_gene: TRBV10-1; d_gene: TRBD2; CDR3nt: TGCGCCAGCAGCTCCCTTAGCGGGGGGGCCATGGATACGCAGTATTTT; CDR3aa: CASSSLSGGAMDTQYF
j_gene: TRBJ1-5; abundance: -; v_gene: TRBV24-1; d_gene: TRBD1; CDR3nt: TGTGCCACCAGTGGGACAGGGGATCAGCCCCAGCATTTT; CDR3aa: CATSGTGDQPQHF
j_gene: TRBJ2-1; abundance: -; v_gene: TRBV24-1; d_gene: TRBD2; CDR3nt: TGTGCCACCAGTGATGCTAGCGGTGATTACTCCTACAATGAGCAGTTCTTC; CDR3aa: CATSDASGDYSYNEQFF
j_gene: TRBJ2-3; abundance: -; v_gene: TRBV7-2; d_gene: TRBD2; CDR3nt: TGTGCCAGCAGCTTACGACTAGCGGGGGGGCCAGATACGCAGTATTTT; CDR3aa: CASSLRLAGGPDTQYF
j_gene: TRBJ2-1; abundance: once; v_gene: TRBV10-3; d_gene: -; CDR3nt: TGTGCCATCAGTGAGGGGGAGCTCTACAATGAGCAGTTCTTC; CDR3aa: CAISEGELYNEQFF
j_gene: TRBJ2-5; abundance: few; v_gene: TRBV28; d_gene: -; CDR3nt: TGTGCCAGCAGTCCGCTGAAGGAAATAAGAGGGACCCAGTACTTC; CDR3aa: CASSPLKEIRGTQYF
j_gene: TRBJ2-1; abundance: -; v_gene: TRBV28; d_gene: -; CDR3nt: TGTGCCAGCAGCCCCCCCAGGGTATCCCTCAATGAGCAGTTCTTC; CDR3aa: CASSPPRVSLNEQFF
j_gene: TRBJ2-1; abundance: -; v_gene: TRBV10-1; d_gene: -; CDR3nt: TGCGCCAGCAGTGAGTCGGGCCGAGACAATGAGCAGTTCTTC; CDR3aa: CASSESGRDNEQFF
j_gene: TRBJ1-2; abundance: -; v_gene: TRBV28; d_gene: -; CDR3nt: TGTGCCAGCAGTTTAGCCAGGGAATATGGCTACACCTTC; CDR3aa: CASSLAREYGYTF
j_gene: TRBJ2-1; abundance: few; v_gene: TRBV30; d_gene: TRBD2; CDR3nt: TGTGCCTGGAACCCGGTCGGGGGGATAGATGAGCAGTTCTTC; CDR3aa: CAWNPVGGIDEQFF
j_gene: TRBJ1-6; abundance: -; v_gene: TRBV19; d_gene: TRBD1; CDR3nt: TGTGCCAGTACCTCAGGGGGGAATTCACCCCTCCACTTT; CDR3aa: CASTSGGNSPLHF
j_gene: TRBJ1-2; abundance: -; v_gene: TRBV28; d_gene: -; CDR3nt: TGTGCCAGCAGTTTAACGACTATCTCTGGCTACACCTTC; CDR3aa: CASSLTTISGYTF
j_gene: TRBJ2-1; abundance: -; v_gene: TRBV2; d_gene: -; CDR3nt: TGTGCCAGCAGTGACAACAGACCCGAGCAGTTCTTC; CDR3aa: CASSDNRPEQFF
j_gene: TRBJ2-6; abundance: -; v_gene: TRBV10-2; d_gene: TRBD1; CDR3nt: TGCGCCAGCAGTGAAGGGGACAGGGCCTCTGGGGCCAACGTCCTGACTTTC; CDR3aa: CASSEGDRASGANVLTF
j_gene: TRBJ1-5; abundance: -; v_gene: TRBV28; d_gene: -; CDR3nt: TGTGCCAGCGGCAGCGGGTCGGATCAGCCCCAGCATTTT; CDR3aa: CASGSGSDQPQHF
j_gene: TRBJ1-2; abundance: -; v_gene: TRBV10-3; d_gene: TRBD1; CDR3nt: TGTGCCATCAGTGGGACAGGGAGCTATGATGGCTACACCTTC; CDR3aa: CAISGTGSYDGYTF
j_gene: TRBJ1-2; abundance: once; v_gene: TRBV18; d_gene: TRBD1; CDR3nt: TGTGCCAGCTCACCACCGTCGACAGGGACTAACTATGGCTACACCTTC; CDR3aa: CASSPPSTGTNYGYTF